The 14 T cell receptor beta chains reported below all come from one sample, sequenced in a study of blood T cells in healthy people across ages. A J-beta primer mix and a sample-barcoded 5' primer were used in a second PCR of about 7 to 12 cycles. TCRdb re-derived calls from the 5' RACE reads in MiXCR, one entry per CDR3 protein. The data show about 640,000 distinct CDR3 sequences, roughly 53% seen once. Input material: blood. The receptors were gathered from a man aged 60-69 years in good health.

The CDR3: CAAGPGQYTGELFF. The CDR3 nucleotides read TGCGCCGCGGGGCCGGGACAGTACACCGGGGAGCTGTTTTTT. V is TRBV5-1 and J is TRBJ2-2, with a weak D call TRBD1 (7 bases). Germline V CDR1 and CDR2: SGHRS, YFSETQ. The CDR3 has 14 amino acids. V lost 10 bases and J lost 3, with 16 bases in between.

CDR3 sequence reads: CASSLTWGEGNEQYF. CDR3 in DNA: TGTGCCAGCAGTTTGACGTGGGGGGAAGGCAATGAGCAGTACTTC. This sequence joins TRBV28 and TRBJ2-5, with a possible D match to TRBD2 (6 bases). V dropped 3 bases and J dropped 11 bases, with 22 bases sitting between them. CDR3 length: 15 residues. Germline lookup yields CDR1 MDHEN and CDR2 SYDVKM.

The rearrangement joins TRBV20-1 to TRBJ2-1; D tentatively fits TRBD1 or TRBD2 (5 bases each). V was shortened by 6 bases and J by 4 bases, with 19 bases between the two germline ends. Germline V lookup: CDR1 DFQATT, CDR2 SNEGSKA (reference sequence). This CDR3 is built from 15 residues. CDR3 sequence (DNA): TGCAGTGCAACCCCTCCGGGACCACCTTACAATGAGCAGTTCTTC. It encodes CSATPPGPPYNEQFF.

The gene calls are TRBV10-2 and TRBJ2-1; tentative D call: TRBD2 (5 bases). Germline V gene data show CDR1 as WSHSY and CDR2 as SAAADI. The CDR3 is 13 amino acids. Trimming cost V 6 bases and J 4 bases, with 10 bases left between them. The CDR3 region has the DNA TGCGCCAGCAGGACTATATCATACAATGAGCAGTTCTTC. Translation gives CASRTISYNEQFF.

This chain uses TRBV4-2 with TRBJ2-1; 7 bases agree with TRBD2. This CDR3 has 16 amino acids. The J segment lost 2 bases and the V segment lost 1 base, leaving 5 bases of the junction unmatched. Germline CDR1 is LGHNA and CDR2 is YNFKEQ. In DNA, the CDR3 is TGTGCCAGCAGCCAAGGAAGGGACTACCCCTACAATGAGCAGTTCTTC. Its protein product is CASSQGRDYPYNEQFF.

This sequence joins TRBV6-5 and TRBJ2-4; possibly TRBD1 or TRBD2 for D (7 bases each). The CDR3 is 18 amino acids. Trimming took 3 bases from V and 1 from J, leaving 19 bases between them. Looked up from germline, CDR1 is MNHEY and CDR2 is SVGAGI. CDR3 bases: TGTGCCAGCAGTTATTCCGGGACCAGGGGGGGGGCCAAAAACATTCAGTACTTC. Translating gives CASSYSGTRGGAKNIQYF.

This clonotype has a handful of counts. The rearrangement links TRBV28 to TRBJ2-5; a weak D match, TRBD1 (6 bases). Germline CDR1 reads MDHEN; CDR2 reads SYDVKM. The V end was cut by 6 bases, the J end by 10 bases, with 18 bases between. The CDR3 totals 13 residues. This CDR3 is CASRNPGTTLQYF. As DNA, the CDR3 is TGTGCCAGCAGGAATCCCGGGACAACGCTCCAGTACTTC.

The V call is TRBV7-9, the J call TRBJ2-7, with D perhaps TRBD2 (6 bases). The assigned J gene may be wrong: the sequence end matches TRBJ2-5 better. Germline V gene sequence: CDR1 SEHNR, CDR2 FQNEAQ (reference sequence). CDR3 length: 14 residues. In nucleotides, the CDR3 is TGTGCCAGCAGCATTGGGACTGGGGTCGGGACCCAGTACTTC. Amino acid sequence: CASSIGTGVGTQYF.

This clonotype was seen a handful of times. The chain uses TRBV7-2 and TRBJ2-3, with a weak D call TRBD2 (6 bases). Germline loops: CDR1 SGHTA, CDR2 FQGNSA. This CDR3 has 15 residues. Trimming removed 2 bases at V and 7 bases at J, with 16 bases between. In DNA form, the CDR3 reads TGTGCCAGCAGCTTACGGCGGGGAGAGGCAAATACGCAGTATTTT. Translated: CASSLRRGEANTQYF.

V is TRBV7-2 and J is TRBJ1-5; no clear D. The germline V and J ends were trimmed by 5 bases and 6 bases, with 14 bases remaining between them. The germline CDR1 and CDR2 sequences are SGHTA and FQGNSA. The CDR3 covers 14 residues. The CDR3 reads CASSPPGSVQPQHF. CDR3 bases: TGTGCCAGCAGCCCGCCGGGGTCAGTTCAGCCCCAGCATTTT.

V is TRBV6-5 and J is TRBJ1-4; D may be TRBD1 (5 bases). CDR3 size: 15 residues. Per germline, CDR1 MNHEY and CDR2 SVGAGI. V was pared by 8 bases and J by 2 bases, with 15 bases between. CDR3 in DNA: TGTGCCAGCGGTCGGGGGGGTGCGACTAATGAAAAACTGTTTTTT. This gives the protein CASGRGGATNEKLFF.

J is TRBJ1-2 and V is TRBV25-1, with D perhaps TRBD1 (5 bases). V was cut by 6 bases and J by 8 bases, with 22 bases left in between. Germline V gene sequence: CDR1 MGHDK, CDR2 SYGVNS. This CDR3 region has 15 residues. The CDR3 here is CASSGPWQGADGYTF. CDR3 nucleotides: TGTGCCAGCAGCGGCCCTTGGCAGGGAGCGGACGGCTACACCTTC.

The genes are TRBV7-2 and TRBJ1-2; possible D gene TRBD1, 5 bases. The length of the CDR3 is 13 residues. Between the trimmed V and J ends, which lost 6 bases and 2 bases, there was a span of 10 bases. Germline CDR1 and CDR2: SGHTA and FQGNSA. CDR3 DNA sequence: TGTGCCAGCAGACAGGACTTCAACTATGGCTACACCTTC. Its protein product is CASRQDFNYGYTF.

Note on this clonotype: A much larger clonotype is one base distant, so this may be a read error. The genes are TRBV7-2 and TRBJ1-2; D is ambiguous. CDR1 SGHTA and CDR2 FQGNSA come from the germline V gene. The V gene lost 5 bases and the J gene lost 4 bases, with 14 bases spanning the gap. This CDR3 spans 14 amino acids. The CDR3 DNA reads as TGTGCCAGCAGCGTACAAAGTCAGCCCTATGGCTACACCTTC. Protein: CASSVQSQPYGYTF. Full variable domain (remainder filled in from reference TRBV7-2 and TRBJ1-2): GAGVSQSPSNKVTEKGKDVELRCDPISGHTALYWYRQSLGQGLEFLIYFQGNSAPDKSGLPSDRFSAERTGGSVSTLTIQRTQQEDSAVYLCASSVQSQPYGYTFGSGTRLTVV.